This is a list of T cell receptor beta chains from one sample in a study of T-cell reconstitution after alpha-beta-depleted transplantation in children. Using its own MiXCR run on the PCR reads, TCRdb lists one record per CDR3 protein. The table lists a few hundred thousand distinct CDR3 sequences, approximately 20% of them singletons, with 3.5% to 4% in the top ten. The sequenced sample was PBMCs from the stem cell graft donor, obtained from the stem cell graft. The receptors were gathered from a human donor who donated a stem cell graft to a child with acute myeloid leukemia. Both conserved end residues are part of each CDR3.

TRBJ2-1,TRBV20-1,CSARESASDRLGLYNEQFF
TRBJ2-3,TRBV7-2,CASSTAGFRTDTQYF
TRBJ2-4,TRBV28,CASQTQGANIQYF
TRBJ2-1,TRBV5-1,CASSLVGRGSYNEQFF
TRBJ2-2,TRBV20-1,CSARDRPAGELFF
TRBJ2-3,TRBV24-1,CATSDPMSYTQYF
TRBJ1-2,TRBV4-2,CASSQVRTGEMANYGYTF
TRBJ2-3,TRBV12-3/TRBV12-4,CASSFRGQGTDTQYF
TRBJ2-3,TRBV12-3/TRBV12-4,CASSLLMGTDTQYF
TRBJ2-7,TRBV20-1,CSARGGERVNYEQYF
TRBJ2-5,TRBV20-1,CSARATGLLSPQYF
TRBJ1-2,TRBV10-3,CAISELDRDDAGYTF
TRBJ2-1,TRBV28,CASSSPGQGAYNEQFF
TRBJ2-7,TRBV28,CASSGAPAGGNSYEQYF
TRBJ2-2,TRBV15,CATSMPWGLATGELFF
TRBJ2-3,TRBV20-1,CSAKTGVGTDTQYF
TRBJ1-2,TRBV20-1,CSAPRGYTF
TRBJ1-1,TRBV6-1,CASSQQDNTEAFF
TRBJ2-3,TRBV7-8,CASSLDGGSGTDTQYF
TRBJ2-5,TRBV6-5,CASSYSPGGETQYF
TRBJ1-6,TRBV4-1,CASSGGTVLHF
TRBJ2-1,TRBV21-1,CASSDRTGIYEQFF
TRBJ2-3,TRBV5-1,CASSLTVSDTQYF
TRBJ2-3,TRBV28,CASSPPVGVTDTQYF
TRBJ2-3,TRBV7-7,CASSQGQITDTQYF
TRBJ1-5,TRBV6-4,CASTGQGAYQPQHF